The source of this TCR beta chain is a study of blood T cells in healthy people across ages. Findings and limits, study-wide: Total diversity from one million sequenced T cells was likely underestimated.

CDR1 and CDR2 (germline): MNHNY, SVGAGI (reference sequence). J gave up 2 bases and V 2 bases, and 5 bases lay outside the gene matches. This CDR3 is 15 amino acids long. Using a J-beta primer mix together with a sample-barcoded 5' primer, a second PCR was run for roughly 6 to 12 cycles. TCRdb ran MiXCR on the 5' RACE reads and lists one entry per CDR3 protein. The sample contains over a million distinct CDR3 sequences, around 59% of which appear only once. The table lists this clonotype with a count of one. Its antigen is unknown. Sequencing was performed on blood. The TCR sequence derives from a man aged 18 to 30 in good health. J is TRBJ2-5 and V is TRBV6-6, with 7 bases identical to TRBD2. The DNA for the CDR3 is TGTGCCAGCAGTTACGCTGCTAGCGGACAAGAGACCCAGTACTTC. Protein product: CASSYAASGQETQYF.